This T cell receptor beta chain stems from a study of CD8+CD57+ T cells in acquired aplastic anemia (dated by TCRdb to 2016 to 2019). Regarding the complete study: On average, sorted CD4+ and CD8+ cells yielded 3.2 ug of extracted DNA, with a range of about 0.18 to 27.4 ug. A CD8+CD57+ expansion meant a frequency higher than the mean frequency seen in healthy subjects. Summary of the overall study and its limitations: Between patients and healthy controls, no significant difference in CD8+ Simpson's diversity was found (P=0.060). Although 25 to 30 CD8+ CDR3 sequences were shared by patients and controls, these sequences appeared highly expressed in patients and within the immunodominant clones of patients.

Comment on this clonotype: Its recognized antigen is unknown. No base qualities exist here, and no much larger clone lies one base off it.

Flow cytometry had shown CD8+CD57+ cell expansion in the patients selected for sequencing. Every patient had a diagnosis of severe acquired aplastic anemia based on International Study of Aplastic Anemia and Agranulocytosis and Camitta criteria. At the time blood was sampled, none of the patients had received any therapy. TCR repertoires of sorted CD4+ and CD8+ blood T cells from severe aplastic anemia patients and healthy subjects were deep-sequenced in the study. In the USA, patient enrollment took place under clinicaltrials.gov protocols 00001620, 01623167, 00001397, 00071045, 00081523 and 00961064. Ficoll-Paque density gradient centrifugation was used to isolate peripheral blood mononuclear cells. CD4+ and CD8+ T cells were sorted by FACS or magnetic beads before DNA extraction. The CDR3 goes from the cysteine to the phenylalanine over 14 residues. The entry retains the CDR3 DNA only, 42 bases that are in frame from base 1. V is reduced by 7 bases and J by 7 bases, leaving a spacing of 16 bases between them.

Genomic DNA served as template for TCR beta VDJ combination and CDR3 sequence profiling. TCR repertoire sequencing was run on an Illumina HiSeq 2000. Processing in the source paper ran as follows. TRBV/TRBJ rearrangement plots, CDR3 size and DJ length profiles, and Simpson's diversity index were used to evaluate the repertoires. The most abundant DNA sequence in the deep sequencing data was defined as the immunodominant clone. CDR3 amino acid sequences were screened for sharing across subjects and were compared with published repertoires and the VDJdb database. Through fastp at Q25 and MiXCR, TCRdb rebuilt clones from the public reads, retaining in-frame beta chains. Rows with one shared CDR3 protein collapse into an entry with the most common genes and DNA. TCRdb, not the authors, supplied the V and J calls. Within this sample are roughly 170,000 distinct CDR3 sequences, with around 50% of them counted one time only. Jointly, the top ten make up roughly 13% of the sample.

Sequences were obtained from sorted CD4+, CD8+, or CD8+CD57+ T cells (not recorded which) from PBMCs. The clonotype originates from a human donor with aplastic anemia. In this chain, TRBV12-3 or TRBV12-4 is recombined with TRBJ1-4; the D gene cannot be resolved reliably. The CDR3 protein: CASKATGLAEKLFF. The DNA is TGTGCCAGCAAGGCTACGGGTTTAGCTGAAAAACTGTTTTTT.